These T cell receptor beta chains were read from a single sample in a study of CD4 and CD8 cells across lung adenocarcinoma regions. TCRdb used MiXCR to reprocess the PCR reads, holding one entry per CDR3 protein. This sample yields roughly 16,000 distinct CDR3 sequences, of which under 70% are seen a single time; 30% to 35% belongs to the top ten. What was sequenced was CD8+ T cells from the center of a lung tumor. The receptors here all came from a female donor with lung adenocarcinoma. The CD4 and CD8 labels of this study may be unreliable. Each CDR3 is given with its conserved first and last residue.

v_call,j_call,cdr3_aa
TRBV27,-,CASSPRTGMNEQYF
TRBV10-1,TRBJ2-3,CASSESRDTQYF
TRBV6-1,TRBJ2-3,CASRGGWGRDTQYF
TRBV6-1,TRBJ2-1,CASSEGGIGEQFF
TRBV6-1,TRBJ2-6,CASNPGQGKAYDQTF
TRBV10-3,TRBJ2-3,CAIRGNGGSGAETQYF
TRBV4-1,TRBJ2-1,CASSQLGGNEQFF
TRBV29-1,TRBJ2-4,CSVVGGRNIQYF
TRBV10-3,TRBJ2-3,CAVWGAGAKNTQYF
TRBV6-1,TRBJ2-1,CASSPLTAANEQFF
TRBV5-1,TRBJ2-4,CASSETGLRAKDIQYF